A single sample is the source of the 8 T cell receptor beta chains below, sequenced in a study of blood T cell repertoires in COVID-19. Data came from immunoSEQ multiplex PCR; TCRdb stores just in-frame clones and leaves some out. The table shows approximately 150,000 clones, with roughly 85% occurring only once. The sequenced material came from PBMCs or T cells enriched from blood (not recorded which). Receptors originate from a man aged 60 to 75 who had recovered from COVID-19.

The chain carries TRBV19 and TRBJ1-3; 7 bases line up with TRBD1. From germline, CDR1 is LNHDA and CDR2 SQIVND (reference sequence). The trim removed 4 bases at V and 2 bases at J, leaving 5 bases unmatched. The CDR3 is 15 amino acids. The CDR3 coding sequence is TGTGCCAGTAGTAGAGGGACAGAAGCTGGAAACACCATATATTTT. Translating it yields CASSRGTEAGNTIYF.

This clone has just a few counts. This chain connects TRBV19 to TRBJ2-7, with 8 bases fitting TRBD2. CDR3 length: 16 amino acids. Trimming took 5 bases from V and 4 from J; bases not matched to a gene: 13. Germline CDR1 and CDR2: LNHDA and SQIVND (reference sequence). Here the CDR3 DNA reads TGTGCCAGTAGTCCGCTTCTAGCGGGCACAATATACGAGCAGTACTTC. It encodes CASSPLLAGTIYEQYF.

This clone was found once. The chain combines TRBV6-6 with TRBJ2-5; TRBD1 matches at 9 bases. The CDR3 has 17 amino acids. Trimming took 5 bases from V and 4 from J; bases not matched to a gene: 14. Germline lookup yields CDR1 MNHNY and CDR2 SVGAGI (reference sequence). The CDR3 DNA reads as TGTGCCAGCAGTCCCCCCCCCGGGACAGGGTTATTAGAGACCCAGTACTTC. This translates into CASSPPPGTGLLETQYF.

The V and J genes are TRBV19 and TRBJ1-2; D is possibly TRBD1 (5 bases). V was clipped by 5 bases and J by 0 bases, with 10 bases between them. The CDR3 has 14 residues. Germline CDR1 reads LNHDA; CDR2 reads SQIVND (reference sequence). In nucleotides, the CDR3 is TGTGCCAGTAGTTTGACAGAAACTAACTATGGCTACACCTTC. It translates to CASSLTETNYGYTF.

The rearrangement joins TRBV6-4 to TRBJ2-1; 10 bases fit TRBD2. V shed 0 bases, J shed 8 bases, and the junction held 4 bases outside the gene matches. The CDR3 loop spans 15 amino acids. In germline, CDR1 is MRHNA, CDR2 SNTAGT. The CDR3 reads CASSDSGLAIDEQFF. The CDR3 coding sequence is TGTGCCAGCAGTGACTCGGGACTAGCGATCGATGAGCAGTTCTTC.

This chain links TRBV15 with TRBJ2-7; D perhaps matches TRBD1 (6 bases). The germline CDR1 and CDR2 sequences are LNHNV and YYDKDF (reference sequence). The V end lost 1 base, the J end lost 4 bases, and 17 bases lay between the germline ends. The CDR3 length is 16 residues. The chain's CDR3 is CATSRARQAYAYEQYF. The CDR3 DNA is TGTGCCACCAGCAGAGCGCGACAGGCCTACGCATACGAGCAGTACTTC.

The chain is built from TRBV3-1 (or the pseudogene TRBV3-2) and TRBJ2-5; 9 nucleotides match TRBD2. The CDR3 runs to 15 residues. J gave up 3 bases and V 4 bases, and 6 bases lay outside the gene matches. Germline V gene data show CDR1 as LGHDT and CDR2 as YNNKEL (reference sequence). The CDR3 DNA reads TGTGCCAGCAGCCTCACCCGACTAGCGGAAGAGACCCAGTACTTC. Protein sequence: CASSLTRLAEETQYF.

The genes are TRBV2 and TRBJ1-2, with a possible D match to TRBD1 (6 bases). The CDR3 has 15 amino acids. Trimming pared 2 bases from V and 8 bases from J, leaving 18 bases between. In germline, CDR1 is SNHLY, CDR2 FYNNEI. The CDR3 is CASSESYRVGRGYTF. The CDR3 nucleotides read TGTGCCAGCAGTGAATCTTACAGGGTCGGACGAGGCTACACCTTC.